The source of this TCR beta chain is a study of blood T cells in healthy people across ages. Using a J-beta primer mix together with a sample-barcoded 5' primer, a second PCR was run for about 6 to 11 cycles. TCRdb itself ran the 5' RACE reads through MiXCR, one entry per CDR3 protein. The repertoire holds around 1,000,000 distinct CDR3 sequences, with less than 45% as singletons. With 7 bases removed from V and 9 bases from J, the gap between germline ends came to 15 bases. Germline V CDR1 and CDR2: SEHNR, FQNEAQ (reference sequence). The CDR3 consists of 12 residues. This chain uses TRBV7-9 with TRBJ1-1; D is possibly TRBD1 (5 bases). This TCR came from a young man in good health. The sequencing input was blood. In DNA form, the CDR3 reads TGTGCCAGCACCCTCCGGGACGATAAAGCTTTCTTT. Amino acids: CASTLRDDKAFF.